Sequencing of this T cell receptor (beta chain) was carried out in a study of T cell repertoires in cytomegalovirus infection. TCRdb independently ran MiXCR on the reads; one entry per CDR3 protein. The data hold approximately 770,000 distinct CDR3 sequences, with roughly 28% observed a single time. This clonotype was counted a few times. Its antigen is unknown. V was pared by 4 bases and J by 3 bases, with 9 bases of the junction left unmatched. From germline, CDR1 is SGHVS and CDR2 FQNEAQ. The CDR3 has 16 amino acids. Sequencing was performed on cultured CD8+ T cells from PBMCs, taken from culture after CMV antigen stimulation. J is TRBJ2-4 and V is TRBV7-8; 7 nucleotides match TRBD1. The clonotype was recovered from a human donor in good health (CMV status not recorded). Some clones in this sample may be carry-over from other donors' samples. The CDR3 region is CASSSRQGRDKNIQYF. CDR3 bases: TGTGCCAGCAGCTCTCGACAGGGACGGGACAAAAACATTCAGTACTTC.